The rows below give T cell receptor beta chains drawn from one sample of a study of human T cells and chemical hapten exposure. TCRdb re-called the RACE reads through MiXCR, storing one row per CDR3 protein. The sample includes about 360,000 distinct CDR3 sequences, around 5% of them seen just once. The sequencing here drew on whole blood, taken in connection with sensitization to the hapten diphenylcyclopropenone (DPC). All receptors come from a woman aged 50 to 65 with alopecia areata. Some clones in this sample may be carry-over from other donors' samples. The CDR3 runs from the conserved cysteine through the conserved F or W. Each record gives: CDR3 length, clone size, V gene, J gene, CDR3 protein. Not every row has a clone size; where given, it reads once, few, many or a size class.

length: 13; size: .; V: TRBV10-3; J: TRBJ1-5; CDR3: CAIRETDNQPQHF
length: 15; size: many; V: TRBV9; J: TRBJ2-3; CDR3: CASSGAGTVTDTQYF
length: 17; size: .; V: TRBV24-1; J: TRBJ1-1; CDR3: CATSDKKQGAMNTEAFF
length: 13; size: many; V: TRBV25-1; J: TRBJ2-7; CDR3: CASSLTDRGEQYF
length: 16; size: .; V: TRBV9; J: TRBJ2-1; CDR3: CASSASQGSSYNEQFF
length: 12; size: many; V: TRBV12-5; J: TRBJ1-1; CDR3: CASGLGGPEAFF
length: 13; size: many; V: TRBV29-1; J: TRBJ2-7; CDR3: CSVEGTGNYEQYF
length: 14; size: many; V: TRBV7-6; J: TRBJ1-5; CDR3: CASSPRWGDQPQHF
length: 20; size: few; V: TRBV23-1; J: TRBJ2-5; CDR3: CASSQSAVRGLERNGETQYF
length: 13; size: .; V: TRBV12-3/TRBV12-4; J: TRBJ2-1; CDR3: CASSLAGGHEQFF
length: 13; size: many; V: TRBV6-5; J: TRBJ1-1; CDR3: CASLESTNTEAFF
length: 14; size: many; V: TRBV6-1; J: TRBJ2-7; CDR3: CASSAATVPYEQYF
length: 13; size: few; V: TRBV29-1; J: TRBJ1-2; CDR3: CSVNPQANYGYTF
length: 14; size: many; V: TRBV28; J: TRBJ1-1; CDR3: CASNVLQGLSEAFF
length: 15; size: .; V: TRBV4-3; J: TRBJ1-6; CDR3: CASSQVVQVNSPLHF
length: 14; size: .; V: TRBV14; J: TRBJ1-6; CDR3: CASSRGPHNSPLHF
length: 13; size: .; V: TRBV5-1; J: TRBJ1-1; CDR3: CASSRGPREGAFF
length: 13; size: .; V: TRBV29-1; J: TRBJ2-5; CDR3: CSTKAGGQETQYF
length: 16; size: .; V: TRBV24-1; J: TRBJ2-3; CDR3: CASPLGGWEFEDTQYF
length: 15; size: many; V: TRBV5-1; J: TRBJ2-1; CDR3: CASSRDGTGDNEQFF
length: 14; size: few; V: TRBV19; J: TRBJ2-7; CDR3: CASSRTASSYEQYF
length: 17; size: .; V: TRBV4-1; J: TRBJ2-2; CDR3: CASSQEGGRRNTGELFF
length: 17; size: .; V: TRBV11-2; J: TRBJ2-2; CDR3: CASSLGLAGGPTGELFF
length: 13; size: .; V: TRBV12-3/TRBV12-4; J: TRBJ1-5; CDR3: CASSLGGLQAQHF
length: 15; size: many; V: TRBV28; J: TRBJ2-7; CDR3: CASSLRLAAIGEQYF
length: 15; size: .; V: TRBV7-9; J: TRBJ1-6; CDR3: CASSLAGANNSPLHF
length: 15; size: few; V: TRBV20-1; J: TRBJ2-1; CDR3: CSARPPGREGNEQFF
length: 18; size: many; V: TRBV23-1; J: TRBJ2-1; CDR3: CASSHPASGGCSYNEQFF
length: 15; size: many; V: TRBV20-1; J: TRBJ2-3; CDR3: CSAKRTSGYTDTQYF
length: 16; size: many; V: TRBV6-4; J: TRBJ2-2; CDR3: CASSSSGLPNTGELFF
length: 11; size: few; V: TRBV7-2; J: TRBJ2-1; CDR3: CASSSSGGEFF
length: 20; size: many; V: TRBV5-4; J: TRBJ2-3; CDR3: CASSFGVLASDVAQTDTQYF
length: 13; size: few; V: TRBV27; J: TRBJ1-1; CDR3: CASTLTKGTEAFF
length: 13; size: .; V: TRBV15; J: TRBJ2-5; CDR3: CATSSRDRWTQYF
length: 14; size: .; V: TRBV24-1; J: TRBJ2-1; CDR3: CATSEPLAGNEQFF
length: 15; size: many; V: TRBV7-3; J: TRBJ1-6; CDR3: CASSLTGGVDSPLHF
length: 11; size: many; V: TRBV27; J: TRBJ2-7; CDR3: CASRSGFEQYF
length: 14; size: many; V: TRBV6-5; J: TRBJ1-5; CDR3: CASSRTGGRQPQHF
length: 15; size: few; V: TRBV4-2; J: TRBJ2-5; CDR3: CASSQEDRIQETQYF
length: 13; size: .; V: TRBV29-1; J: TRBJ1-1; CDR3: CSVVGVGVTEAFF
length: 12; size: few; V: TRBV28; J: TRBJ2-3; CDR3: CASSLWALRQYF
length: 15; size: many; V: TRBV15; J: TRBJ1-5; CDR3: CATSRDWGPGGPQHF
length: 15; size: .; V: TRBV6-5; J: TRBJ2-1; CDR3: CASSYPGGRYNEQFF
length: 13; size: .; V: TRBV7-8; J: TRBJ1-1; CDR3: CASSHPAGTEAFF
length: 13; size: many; V: TRBV12-3/TRBV12-4; J: TRBJ2-3; CDR3: CASSGGVTDTQYF
length: 14; size: many; V: TRBV4-1; J: TRBJ1-6; CDR3: CASSHLTQGSPLHF
length: 14; size: few; V: TRBV18; J: TRBJ1-2; CDR3: CASSHSPPVYGYTF
length: 16; size: .; V: TRBV4-2; J: TRBJ2-3; CDR3: CASSGTSGGFRDTQYF
length: 17; size: .; V: TRBV9; J: TRBJ2-5; CDR3: CASSVAEGGREEETQYF
length: 15; size: many; V: TRBV11-2; J: TRBJ2-7; CDR3: CASSLVTQGRNEQYF